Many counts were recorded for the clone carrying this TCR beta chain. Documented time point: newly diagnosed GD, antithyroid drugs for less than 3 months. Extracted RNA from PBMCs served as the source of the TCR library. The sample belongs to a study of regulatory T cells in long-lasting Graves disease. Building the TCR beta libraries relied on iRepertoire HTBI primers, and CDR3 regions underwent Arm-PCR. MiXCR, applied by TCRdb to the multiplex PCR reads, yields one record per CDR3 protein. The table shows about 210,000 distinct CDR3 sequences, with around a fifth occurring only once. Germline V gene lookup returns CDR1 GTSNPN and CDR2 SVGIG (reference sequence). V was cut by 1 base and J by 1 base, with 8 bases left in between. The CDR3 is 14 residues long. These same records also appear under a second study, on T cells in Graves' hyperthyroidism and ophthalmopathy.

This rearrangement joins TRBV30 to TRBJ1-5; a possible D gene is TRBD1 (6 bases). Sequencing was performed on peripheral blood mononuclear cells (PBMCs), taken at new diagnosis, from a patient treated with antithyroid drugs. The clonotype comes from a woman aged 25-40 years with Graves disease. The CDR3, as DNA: TGTGCCTGGAGTGGAGGGGGAAGCAATCAGCCCCAGCATTTT. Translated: CAWSGGGSNQPQHF. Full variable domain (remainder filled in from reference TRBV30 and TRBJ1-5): SQTIHQWPATLVQPVGSPLSLECTVEGTSNPNLYWYRQAAGRGLQLLFYSVGIGQISSEVPQNLSASRPQDRQFILSSKKLLLSDSGFYLCAWSGGGSNQPQHFGDGTRLSIL.